The sequence of this T cell receptor (beta chain) was determined in a study of technical replicates of blood from several donors. This clone was seen just once. CDR1 is SGHRS and CDR2 is YFSETQ in the germline V gene. J gave up 5 bases and V 3 bases, and 7 bases lay outside the gene matches. The CDR3 runs to 14 residues. The table came from immunoSEQ multiplex PCR; TCRdb's copy has only in-frame clones and leaves some out. The sample carries roughly 87,000 clones, 85% to 95% recorded once. The source is a human donor in good health. The chain links TRBV5-1 to TRBJ1-2, with 7 bases identical to TRBD1. Sequencing input: T cells isolated from PBMCs. The CDR3 spells CASSSSSGGYGYTF. The CDR3, as DNA: TGCGCCAGCAGCTCAAGTTCAGGGGGGTATGGCTACACCTTC.